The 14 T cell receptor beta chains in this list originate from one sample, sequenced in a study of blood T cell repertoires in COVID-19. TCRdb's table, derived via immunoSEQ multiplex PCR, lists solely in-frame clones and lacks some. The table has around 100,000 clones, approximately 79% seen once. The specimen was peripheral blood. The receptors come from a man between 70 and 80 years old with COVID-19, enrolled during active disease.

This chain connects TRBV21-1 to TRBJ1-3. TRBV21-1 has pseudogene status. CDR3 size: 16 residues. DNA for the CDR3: TGTGCCAGCAGCTCCGGCCAGTACTACTCTGGAAACACCATATATTTT. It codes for CASSSGQYYSGNTIYF.

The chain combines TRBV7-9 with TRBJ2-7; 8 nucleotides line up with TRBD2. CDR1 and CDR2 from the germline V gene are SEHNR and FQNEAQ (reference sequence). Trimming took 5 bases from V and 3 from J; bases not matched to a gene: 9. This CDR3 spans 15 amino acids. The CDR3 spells CASSGSFGTSYEQYF. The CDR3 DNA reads TGTGCCAGCAGCGGGAGTTTTGGGACTAGCTACGAGCAGTACTTC.

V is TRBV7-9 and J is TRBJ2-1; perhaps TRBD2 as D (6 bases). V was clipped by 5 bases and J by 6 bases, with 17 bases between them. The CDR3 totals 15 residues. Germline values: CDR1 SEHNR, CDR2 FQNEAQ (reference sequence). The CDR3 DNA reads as TGTGCCAGCAGCCCCCGGGGGTCGGTAACCAATGAGCAGTTCTTC. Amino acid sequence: CASSPRGSVTNEQFF.

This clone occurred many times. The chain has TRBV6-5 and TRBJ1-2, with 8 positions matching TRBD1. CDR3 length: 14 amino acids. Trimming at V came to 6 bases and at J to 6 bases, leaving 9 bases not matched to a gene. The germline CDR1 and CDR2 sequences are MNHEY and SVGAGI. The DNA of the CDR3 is TGTGCCAGCAGAGCAGGACAGGGATCTAATGGCTACACCTTC. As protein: CASRAGQGSNGYTF.

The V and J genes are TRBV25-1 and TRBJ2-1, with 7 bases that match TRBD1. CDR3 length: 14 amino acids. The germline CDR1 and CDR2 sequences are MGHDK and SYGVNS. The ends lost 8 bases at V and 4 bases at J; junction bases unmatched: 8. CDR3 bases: TGTGCCAGCTCTCAAGGGGGCCCATACAATGAGCAGTTCTTC. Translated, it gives CASSQGGPYNEQFF.

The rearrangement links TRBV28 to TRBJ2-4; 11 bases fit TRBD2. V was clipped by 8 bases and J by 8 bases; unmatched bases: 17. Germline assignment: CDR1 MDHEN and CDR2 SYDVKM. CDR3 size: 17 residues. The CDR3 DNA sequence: TGTGCCAGCCCACCCTCAGGGGCCAAGGGACTAGCGGACATTCAGTACTTC. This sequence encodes CASPPSGAKGLADIQYF.

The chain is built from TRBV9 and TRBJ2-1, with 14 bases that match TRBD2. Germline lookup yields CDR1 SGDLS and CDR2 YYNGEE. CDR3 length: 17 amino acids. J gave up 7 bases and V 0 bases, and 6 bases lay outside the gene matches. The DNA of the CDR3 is TGTGCCAGCAGCGTAGCTGAGGGGACTAGCGGGAGTAATGAGCAGTTCTTC. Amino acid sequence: CASSVAEGTSGSNEQFF.

DNA of the CDR3: TGCAGTGCTAGAGCGTACAGCGAGCAGTACTTC. Encoded protein: CSARAYSEQYF. The chain carries TRBV20-1 and TRBJ2-7, with no clear D. The CDR3 contains 11 residues. Germline V gene sequence: CDR1 DFQATT, CDR2 SNEGSKA (reference sequence). Trimming took off 1 base at V and 6 bases at J, with 7 bases between the two ends.

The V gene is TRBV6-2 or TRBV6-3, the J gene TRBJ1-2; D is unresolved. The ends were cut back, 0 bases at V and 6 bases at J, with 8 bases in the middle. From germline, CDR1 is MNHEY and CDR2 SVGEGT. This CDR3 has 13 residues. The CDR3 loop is CASSYSPVDGYTF. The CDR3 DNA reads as TGTGCCAGCAGTTACTCCCCCGTAGATGGCTACACCTTC.

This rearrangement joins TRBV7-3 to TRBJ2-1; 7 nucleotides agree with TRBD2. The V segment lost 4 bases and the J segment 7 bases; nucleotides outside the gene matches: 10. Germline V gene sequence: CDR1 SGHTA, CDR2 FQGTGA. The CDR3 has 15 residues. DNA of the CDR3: TGTGCCAGCAGCTCACGACTAGCAAATGTTAATGAGCAGTTCTTC. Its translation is CASSSRLANVNEQFF.

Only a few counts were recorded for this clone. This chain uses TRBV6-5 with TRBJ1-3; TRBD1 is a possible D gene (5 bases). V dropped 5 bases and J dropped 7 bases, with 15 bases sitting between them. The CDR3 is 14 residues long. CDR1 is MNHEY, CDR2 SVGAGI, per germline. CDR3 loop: CASSPGQGGNTIYF. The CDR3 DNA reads TGTGCCAGCAGTCCCGGACAAGGTGGGAACACCATATATTTT.

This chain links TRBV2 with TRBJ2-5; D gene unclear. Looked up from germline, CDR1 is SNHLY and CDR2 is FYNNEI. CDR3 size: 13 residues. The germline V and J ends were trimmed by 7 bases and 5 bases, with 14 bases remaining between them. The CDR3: CASTLQFLETQYF. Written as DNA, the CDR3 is TGTGCCAGCACGCTTCAGTTTTTGGAGACCCAGTACTTC. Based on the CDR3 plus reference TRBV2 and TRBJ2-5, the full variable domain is EPEVTQTPSHQVTQMGQEVILRCVPISNHLYFYWYRQILGQKVEFLVSFYNNEISEKSEIFDDQFSVERPDGSNFTLKIRSTKLEDSAMYFCASTLQFLETQYFGPGTRLLVL.

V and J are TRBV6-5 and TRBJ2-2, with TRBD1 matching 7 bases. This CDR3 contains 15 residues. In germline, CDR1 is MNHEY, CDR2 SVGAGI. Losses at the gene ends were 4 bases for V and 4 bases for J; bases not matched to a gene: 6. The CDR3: CASSLGTVLTGELFF. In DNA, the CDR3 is TGTGCCAGCAGTTTGGGGACAGTTCTCACCGGGGAGCTGTTTTTT.

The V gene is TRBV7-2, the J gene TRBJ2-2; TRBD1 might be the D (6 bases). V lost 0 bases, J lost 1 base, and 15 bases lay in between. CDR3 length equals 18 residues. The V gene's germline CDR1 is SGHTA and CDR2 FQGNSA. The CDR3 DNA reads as TGTGCCAGCAGCTTAGCTTTACAGGGTAGGGGGAACACCGGGGAGCTGTTTTTT. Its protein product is CASSLALQGRGNTGELFF.